This TCR beta chain derives from a study of blood T cell repertoires in COVID-19. Study background: The United States, Italy and Spain provided the acute and convalescent COVID-19 samples. From T cells, B-cell-depleted T cells, or PBMCs came the material, which was cDNA or gDNA.

This clone was detected only a few times. Cohort allocation depended upon clinical history that participants reported. Original processing notes: Reference gene primer amplification gave estimated nucleated cell counts. Assay: immunoSEQ multiplex PCR; the TCRdb copy retains only in-frame clones and omits some. The V and J calls and clone size come from that table; D and trimming were worked out from the DNA. The sample carries about 250,000 clones, approximately 88% recorded once. Germline V lookup: CDR1 GTSNPN, CDR2 SVGIG (reference sequence). The trim removed 4 bases at V and 1 base at J, leaving 5 bases unmatched. CDR3 length: 14 amino acids.

The chain carries TRBV30 and TRBJ2-3, with TRBD1 identical over 7 bases. Material: PBMCs or T cells enriched from blood (not recorded which). The source is a woman under 40 with acute COVID-19. The CDR3 nucleotides read TGTGCCTGGACTACAGGGGAAGGCACAGATACGCAGTATTTT. Translated: CAWTTGEGTDTQYF.